Listed here is a single T cell receptor (beta chain). Unmatched junction bases numbered 2, after V lost 4 bases and J lost 3 bases. This CDR3 spans 14 amino acids. Germline values: CDR1 MGHRA, CDR2 YSYEKL. These data originate in a study of blood T cell repertoires in COVID-19. As for the study in general: Samples representing acute and convalescent COVID-19 were sourced from the United States, Italy and Spain.

Participants came from some 23 US areas, aged about 18 to 95 years. The method was immunoSEQ multiplex PCR; TCRdb's version includes in-frame clones alone and lacks a portion of them. The data show approximately 200,000 clones, roughly 80% seen once. V usage is TRBV4-1 and J usage is TRBJ2-2; 7 bases match TRBD1. The sample was PBMCs or T cells enriched from blood (not recorded which). This receptor was taken from a woman aged 40-49 years with acute COVID-19. The CDR3 spells CASSPGTDTGELFF. The CDR3 region has the DNA TGCGCCAGCAGCCCCGGGACAGACACCGGGGAGCTGTTTTTT.